This entry features one T cell receptor beta chain sequence. TCRdb recomputed calls from the 5' RACE reads with MiXCR, one row per CDR3 protein. The sample has 95,000 to 100,000 distinct CDR3 sequences; 17% are singletons. These data come from a study of T cells of healthy individuals. Deletions cut 2 bases from V and 0 bases from J, with 10 bases between. In germline, CDR1 is GTSNPN, CDR2 SVGIG (reference sequence). CDR3 size: 14 residues. J is TRBJ1-1 and V is TRBV30, with D uncertain. This TCR came from a human donor in good health. The CDR3 sequence: CAWSSGVMNTEAFF. CDR3 in DNA: TGTGCCTGGAGTTCAGGTGTCATGAACACTGAAGCTTTCTTT.